This T cell receptor (beta chain) originates from a study of T cell responses to AZD1222 COVID-19 vaccine. Sequenced by immunoSEQ multiplex PCR; TCRdb stores in-frame clones only, minus some. The table lists around 150,000 clones, about 92% of them singletons. V lost 2 bases and J lost 7, with 6 bases in between. There are 11 residues in the CDR3. CDR1 is DFQATT, CDR2 SNEGSKA, per germline (reference sequence). The receptor was isolated from an adult in good health. Sequenced material: peripheral blood, taken on day 0 of MenACWY control vaccination. The chain has TRBV20-1 and TRBJ2-1, with D tentatively TRBD1 (6 bases). CDR3 residues: CSARRGNEQFF. The CDR3 DNA sequence: TGCAGTGCTAGAAGGGGGAATGAGCAGTTCTTC.